The 30 T cell receptor beta chains below all came from one sample that was sequenced in a study of HIV-infected children after antiretroviral therapy interruption. The treatment: PENTA 11 planned treatment interruption arm or continuous ART arm. The TCR library was built from RNA with a 3' RACE protocol and unique molecular identifiers. TCRdb passed the 3' RACE reads through MiXCR, listing each CDR3 protein once. This table holds some 15,000 distinct CDR3 sequences, 3% to 3.5% found once. The source material was CD45RA+ CD4+ T cells from PBMCs, sampled from a donor given antiretroviral therapy, either interrupted or continuous. Subset given: naive CD4+ CD45RA+ CD45RO- T cells. These receptors all come from a child aged 2 to 17 with HIV.

In its sample, this clonotype ranks as medium-sized (0.01 to 0.1%). The rearrangement links TRBV10-3 to TRBJ1-3, with 8 bases that match TRBD1. This CDR3 is 18 amino acids long. The germline V gene encodes CDR1 ENHRY and CDR2 SYGVKD. Losses at the gene ends were 9 bases for V and 2 bases for J; bases not matched to a gene: 18. The CDR3 sequence: CAIRDPYRGKDAGNTIYF. DNA for the CDR3: TGTGCCATTAGGGACCCCTACAGGGGGAAAGATGCTGGAAACACCATATATTTT.

This clonotype showed up many times. The chain recombines TRBV20-1 with TRBJ2-3, with 8 bases fitting TRBD1. The J segment lost 1 base and the V segment lost 8 bases, leaving 8 bases of the junction unmatched. This CDR3 is built from 14 residues. Looked up from germline, CDR1 is DFQATT and CDR2 is SNEGSKA (reference sequence). CDR3 residues: CSPRVTGGTDTQYF. CDR3 DNA: TGCAGTCCGCGAGTGACAGGGGGCACAGATACGCAGTATTTT.

By sample fraction, this clonotype is medium-sized. This rearrangement joins TRBV29-1 to TRBJ1-2, with D possibly matching TRBD1 (5 bases). V was cut by 4 bases and J by 4 bases, with 13 bases left in between. This CDR3 is 13 amino acids long. Germline assignment: CDR1 SQVTM and CDR2 ANQGSEA. DNA for the CDR3: TGCAGCGTTGCAGGGAAGGCTGGCTATGGCTACACCTTC. Translation gives CSVAGKAGYGYTF.

Ten or more counts support this clonotype. The gene calls are TRBV19 and TRBJ1-2, with a possible D match to TRBD1 (6 bases). The CDR3 extends over 19 amino acids. Trimming stripped 0 bases from V and 0 bases from J, with 20 bases between. Per germline, CDR1 LNHDA and CDR2 SQIVND (reference sequence). The CDR3 nucleotides are TGTGCCAGTAGTATAGAGACCCGAGGGGGATCCGTCTCTAACTATGGCTACACCTTC. It codes for CASSIETRGGSVSNYGYTF.

This clonotype was recorded at least ten times. The rearrangement uses TRBV27 and TRBJ2-1, with D possibly TRBD1 on 6 matching bases. The ends were cut back, 2 bases at V and 8 bases at J, with 10 bases in the middle. CDR1 and CDR2 (germline): MNHEY, SMNVEV (reference sequence). There are 13 residues in the CDR3. The DNA of the CDR3 is TGTGCCAGCAGTTTAACCTACAGGGATGAGCAGTTCTTC. It codes for CASSLTYRDEQFF.

This clonotype was recorded at least ten times. The chain uses TRBV10-3 and TRBJ2-7; weak D call: TRBD2 (6 bases). This CDR3 has 14 amino acids. The V gene's germline CDR1 is ENHRY and CDR2 SYGVKD. Trimming pared 10 bases from V and 6 bases from J, leaving 22 bases between. The CDR3 nucleotides read TGTGCCACCACCGCCACGGGAGTGTTTTCCGAGCAGTACTTC. It is translated as CATTATGVFSEQYF.

This clonotype was recorded many times. Here the CDR3 reads CASSDSTTWDSSTGYTF. For the CDR3, the DNA is TGTGCCAGCAGTGACTCAACTACTTGGGACAGTTCTACTGGCTACACCTTC. V usage is TRBV2 and J usage is TRBJ1-2; 7 nucleotides align to TRBD1. Looked up from germline, CDR1 is SNHLY and CDR2 is FYNNEI. The V and J ends lost 3 bases and 7 bases, in that order; junction bases with no gene match: 17. CDR3 size: 17 residues. The full variable domain, rest sourced from reference TRBV2 and TRBJ1-2, is EPEVTQTPSHQVTQMGQEVILRCVPISNHLYFYWYRQILGQKVEFLVSFYNNEISEKSEIFDDQFSVERPDGSNFTLKIRSTKLEDSAMYFCASSDSTTWDSSTGYTFGSGTRLTVV.

This clonotype was counted at least ten times. The CDR3 is CSARLLSVYVEAFF. The CDR3 DNA follows: TGCAGTGCTAGACTTCTGAGTGTGTATGTTGAAGCTTTCTTT. The chain recombines TRBV20-1 with TRBJ1-1; D is uncertain. Trimming stripped 2 bases from V and 7 bases from J, with 17 bases between. The CDR3 contains 14 residues. Germline V gene data show CDR1 as DFQATT and CDR2 as SNEGSKA (reference sequence).

This clonotype was recorded many times. This chain uses TRBV10-3 with TRBJ2-3; D gene uncertain. The CDR3 extends over 13 amino acids. V gave up 0 bases and J gave up 5 bases, with 6 bases separating them. Germline CDR1 reads ENHRY; CDR2 reads SYGVKD. Written as DNA, the CDR3 is TGTGCCATCAGTGAGTCTCCCGGAGATACGCAGTATTTT. It yields the protein CAISESPGDTQYF.

This clonotype was picked up many times. The V call is TRBV28, the J call TRBJ2-3; TRBD1 is a possible D gene (5 bases). This CDR3 has 12 residues. With 6 bases removed from V and 9 bases from J, the gap between germline ends came to 13 bases. Per germline, CDR1 MDHEN and CDR2 SYDVKM. DNA for the CDR3: TGTGCCAGCAGCACCCAAAGGGGCACGCAGTATTTT. As protein: CASSTQRGTQYF.

This clonotype has at least ten counts. The V call is TRBV2, the J call TRBJ1-2; tentative D call: TRBD1 (5 bases). The germline V gene has CDR1 SNHLY and CDR2 FYNNEI. V was trimmed by 3 bases and J by 4 bases, leaving 12 bases between them. CDR3 length: 14 residues. CDR3 protein: CASSDRGSSYGYTF. CDR3 DNA sequence: TGTGCCAGCAGTGATCGGGGGAGTAGCTATGGCTACACCTTC.

There are many counts of this clonotype. A read error may be the cause here, since a much bigger clone is one base away. The rearrangement links TRBV6-8 to TRBJ2-5, with D perhaps matching TRBD1 (6 bases). The CDR3 totals 14 residues. Germline lookup yields CDR1 MNHGY and CDR2 SAAAGT. Trimming shortened V by 4 bases and J by 5 bases, and 14 bases separated the two germline ends. The CDR3 DNA reads TGTGCCAGCAGTTCCCCGTGGGGGCTGGAGACCCAGTACTTC. Amino acid sequence: CASSSPWGLETQYF.

There are many counts of this clonotype. V and J are TRBV19 and TRBJ2-1; D is perhaps TRBD1 (6 bases). The CDR3 loop spans 14 amino acids. Per germline, CDR1 LNHDA and CDR2 SQIVND (reference sequence). Trimming left V 7 bases short and J 0 bases short, with 10 bases between. CDR3 nucleotides: TGTGCCAGTACCCCCAGGGGCTCCTACAATGAGCAGTTCTTC. Translated, it gives CASTPRGSYNEQFF.

This clonotype was picked up a small number of times. This sequence joins TRBV3-1 and TRBJ1-1; D is undetermined. Trimming cost V 1 base and J 3 bases, with 9 bases left between them. This CDR3 comprises 14 residues. Germline lookup yields CDR1 LGHDT and CDR2 YNNKEL (reference sequence). The CDR3 DNA reads as TGTGCCAGCAGCCAAGTGATGGGGTACACTGAAGCTTTCTTT. Its translation: CASSQVMGYTEAFF. The entire variable domain, with the rest obtained from reference TRBV3-1 and TRBJ1-1, is as follows: DTAVSQTPKYLVTQMGNDKSIKCEQNLGHDTMYWYKQDSKKFLKIMFSYNNKELIINETVPNRFSPKSPDKAHLNLHINSLELGDSAVYFCASSQVMGYTEAFFGQGTRLTVV.

The sample holds many counts of this clonotype. The rearrangement joins TRBV2 to TRBJ1-1; tentatively, D is TRBD1 (6 bases). V was cut by 3 bases and J by 1 base, with 15 bases left in between. Germline loops: CDR1 SNHLY, CDR2 FYNNEI. The CDR3 is 16 amino acids. The CDR3 sequence: CASSDGQSYGNTEAFF. DNA of the CDR3: TGTGCCAGCAGTGATGGACAGTCATATGGGAACACTGAAGCTTTCTTT.

This clonotype was recorded at least ten times. The chain uses TRBV6-1 and TRBJ2-3, with D uncertain. Germline CDR1 and CDR2: MNHNS and SASEGT. The CDR3 sequence is 14 residues long. V dropped 1 base and J dropped 0 bases, with 5 bases sitting between them. The CDR3 loop reads CASSEDISTDTQYF. CDR3 nucleotide sequence: TGTGCCAGCAGTGAAGACATTAGCACAGATACGCAGTATTTT.

This clonotype was counted at least ten times. This CDR3 is CSAYRDGYTF. DNA for the CDR3: TGCAGTGCTTACAGGGACGGCTACACCTTC. The J gene is TRBJ1-2, the V gene TRBV20-1; possibly TRBD1 for D (6 bases). In germline, CDR1 is DFQATT, CDR2 SNEGSKA (reference sequence). The V gene lost 5 bases and the J gene lost 8 bases, with 9 bases spanning the gap. CDR3 size: 10 residues.

Many counts were recorded for this clonotype. CDR3 sequence (DNA): TGTGCCAGCAGTGGAAGGACTATCGACGAGCAGTACTTC. Translating it yields CASSGRTIDEQYF. The V gene is TRBV2, the J gene TRBJ2-7; tentatively, D is TRBD2 (6 bases). The ends were cut back, 4 bases at V and 5 bases at J, with 12 bases in the middle. The germline gives CDR1 SNHLY, CDR2 FYNNEI. The CDR3 is 13 amino acids.

This clonotype was picked up many times. The rearrangement uses TRBV28 and TRBJ1-2; no firm D call. Trimming shortened V by 5 bases and J by 8 bases, and 18 bases separated the two germline ends. CDR1 and CDR2 (germline): MDHEN, SYDVKM. This CDR3 is built from 14 residues. CDR3 sequence (DNA): TGTGCCAGCAGTGGTCCGACACCGGCTAGAGGCTACACCTTC. Translated: CASSGPTPARGYTF.

This clonotype has at least ten counts. V usage is TRBV7-2 and J usage is TRBJ2-5, with TRBD1 identical over 11 bases. The CDR3 runs 17 residues. Germline values: CDR1 SGHTA, CDR2 FQGNSA. V trimming: 5 bases; J trimming: 2 bases; junction bases outside the gene matches: 10. The CDR3 DNA follows: TGTGCCAGCAGCGAAAGAAGGACAGGGGGCGTTCAAGAGACCCAGTACTTC. It translates to CASSERRTGGVQETQYF.

This clonotype was picked up many times. CDR3 DNA: TGCAGTGCTGCACAGCGAATCTCCCCTGAAGCTTTCTTT. It yields the protein CSAAQRISPEAFF. The chain recombines TRBV20-1 with TRBJ1-1; no clear D gene. CDR1 DFQATT and CDR2 SNEGSKA come from the germline V gene (reference sequence). The CDR3 runs 13 residues. Trimming shortened V by 5 bases and J by 6 bases, and 16 bases separated the two germline ends.

This clonotype was detected ten times or more. The chain carries TRBV18 and TRBJ1-5; D is undetermined. The V gene lost 4 bases and the J gene lost 6 bases, with 10 bases spanning the gap. CDR1 and CDR2 (germline): KGHSH, LQKENI. There are 13 residues in the CDR3. Here the CDR3 reads CASSQGLSQPQHF. The DNA of the CDR3 is TGTGCCAGCTCACAGGGATTAAGTCAGCCCCAGCATTTT.

This clonotype occurred many times. This chain joins TRBV2 and TRBJ2-6; TRBD2 agrees at 8 bases. Germline CDR1 reads SNHLY; CDR2 reads FYNNEI. Trimming took 6 bases from V and 2 from J; bases not matched to a gene: 3. The CDR3 runs 15 residues. In DNA, the CDR3 is TGTGCCAGCAGATCGGGGGGGACTGGGGCCAACGTCCTGACTTTC. Its protein product is CASRSGGTGANVLTF.

This clonotype appeared many times. The chain couples TRBV20-1 to TRBJ1-2; a possible D gene is TRBD1 (5 bases). V was pared by 6 bases and J by 2 bases, with 19 bases between. Germline CDR1 is DFQATT and CDR2 is SNEGSKA (reference sequence). The CDR3 contains 15 residues. CDR3 in amino acids: CSAGTSPPLNYGYTF. The CDR3 bases are TGCAGTGCGGGGACCTCGCCACCATTAAACTATGGCTACACCTTC.

This clonotype was recorded many times. The gene calls are TRBV11-2 and TRBJ2-1; TRBD2 aligns across 12 bases. V lost 4 bases to trimming and J lost 3 bases; unmatched junction nucleotides: 7. This CDR3 is built from 17 residues. Germline CDR1 is SGHAT and CDR2 is FQNNGV. CDR3 loop: CASSSRLAGAHYNEQFF. The CDR3, as DNA: TGTGCCAGCAGCTCCCGACTAGCGGGGGCCCACTACAATGAGCAGTTCTTC.

This clonotype was picked up many times. This chain connects TRBV5-1 to TRBJ2-7; D call uncertain. Germline V lookup: CDR1 SGHRS, CDR2 YFSETQ. The germline V and J ends were trimmed by 0 bases and 5 bases, with 12 bases remaining between them. CDR3 length: 14 residues. Here the CDR3 reads CASSLDSRRDEQYF. The CDR3 nucleotides are TGCGCCAGCAGCTTGGATTCGCGCCGAGACGAGCAGTACTTC.

This clonotype was counted at least ten times. DNA of the CDR3: TGTGCTAGTGGTTTCAGGGGCAAGGGGAATGAGCAGTTCTTC. This translates into CASGFRGKGNEQFF. This sequence joins TRBV12-5 and TRBJ2-1, with a possible D match to TRBD1 (6 bases). This CDR3 has 14 residues. V was clipped by 3 bases and J by 7 bases, with 13 bases between them. Germline loops: CDR1 LGHNT, CDR2 FRNRAP.

By sample share, this clonotype is large. CDR3 sequence: CASSNPGMNTGELFF. The CDR3 DNA sequence: TGTGCCAGCAGCAACCCCGGGATGAACACCGGGGAGCTGTTTTTT. The genes are TRBV21-1 and TRBJ2-2; TRBD1 is the table's D call, not checked against the DNA. TRBV21-1 is termed a pseudogene. The CDR3 sequence is 15 residues long.

This clonotype has a count of ten or more. The rearrangement joins TRBV7-9 to TRBJ2-7, with D perhaps matching TRBD2 (5 bases). The CDR3 runs 17 residues. V lost 1 base and J 3 bases, leaving 19 bases between the germline ends. Germline V gives CDR1 SEHNR, CDR2 FQNEAQ (reference sequence). CDR3 in amino acids: CASSLGRGLLVFYEQYF. DNA for the CDR3: TGTGCCAGCAGCTTAGGACGAGGGCTTCTGGTTTTCTACGAGCAGTACTTC.

Many counts were recorded for this clonotype. The germline gene is not matched at one end of the junction; a read error may be the cause. This chain joins TRBV5-6 and TRBJ2-3, with D possibly matching TRBD1 (5 bases). Germline CDR1 is SGHDT and CDR2 is YYEEEE. The CDR3 is 15 amino acids. The CDR3 spells CASSLGQGSMDTQYF. The CDR3 DNA sequence: TGTGCCAGCAGTTTGGGTCAGGGATCTATGGATACGCAGTATTTT.